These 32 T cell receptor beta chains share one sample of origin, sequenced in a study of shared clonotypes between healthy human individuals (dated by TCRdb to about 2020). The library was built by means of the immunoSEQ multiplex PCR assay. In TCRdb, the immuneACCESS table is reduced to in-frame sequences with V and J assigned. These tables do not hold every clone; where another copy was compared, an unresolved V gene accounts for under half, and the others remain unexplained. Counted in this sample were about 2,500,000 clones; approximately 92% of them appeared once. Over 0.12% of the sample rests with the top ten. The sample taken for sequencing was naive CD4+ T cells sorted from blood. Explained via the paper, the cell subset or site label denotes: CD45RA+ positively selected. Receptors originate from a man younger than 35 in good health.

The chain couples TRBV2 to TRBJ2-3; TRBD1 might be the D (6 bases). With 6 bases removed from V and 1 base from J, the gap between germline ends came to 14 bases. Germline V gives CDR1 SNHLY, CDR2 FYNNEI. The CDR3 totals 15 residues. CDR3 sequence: CASRPGVVRTDTQYF. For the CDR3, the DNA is TGTGCCAGCAGGCCAGGGGTGGTCCGCACAGATACGCAGTATTTT.

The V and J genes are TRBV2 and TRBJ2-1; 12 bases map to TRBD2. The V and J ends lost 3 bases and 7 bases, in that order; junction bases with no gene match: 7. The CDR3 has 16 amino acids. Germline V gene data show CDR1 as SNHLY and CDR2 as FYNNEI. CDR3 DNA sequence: TGTGCCAGCAGTGAGTGGGGACTAGCGGGCGAAAATGAGCAGTTCTTC. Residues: CASSEWGLAGENEQFF.

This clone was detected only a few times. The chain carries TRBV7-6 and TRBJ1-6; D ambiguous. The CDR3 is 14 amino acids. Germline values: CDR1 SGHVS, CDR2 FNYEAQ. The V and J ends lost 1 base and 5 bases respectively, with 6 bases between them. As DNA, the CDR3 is TGTGCCAGCAGCTTAGGAGTGGATAATTCACCCCTCCACTTT. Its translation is CASSLGVDNSPLHF.

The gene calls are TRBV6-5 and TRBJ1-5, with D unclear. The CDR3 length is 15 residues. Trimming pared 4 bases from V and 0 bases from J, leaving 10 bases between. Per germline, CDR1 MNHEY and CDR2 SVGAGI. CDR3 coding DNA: TGTGCCAGCAGTTGGGATCAATATAGCAATCAGCCCCAGCATTTT. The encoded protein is CASSWDQYSNQPQHF.

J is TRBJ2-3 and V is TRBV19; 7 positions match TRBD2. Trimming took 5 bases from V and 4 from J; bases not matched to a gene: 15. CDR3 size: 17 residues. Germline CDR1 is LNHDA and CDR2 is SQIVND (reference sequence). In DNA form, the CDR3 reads TGTGCCAGTAGTGCCCAGTATGGGGCGGGAGAGGCAGATACGCAGTATTTT. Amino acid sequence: CASSAQYGAGEADTQYF.

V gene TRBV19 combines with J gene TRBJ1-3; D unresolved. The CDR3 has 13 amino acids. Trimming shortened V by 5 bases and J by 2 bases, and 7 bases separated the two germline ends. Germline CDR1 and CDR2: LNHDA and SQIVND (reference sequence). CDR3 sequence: CASSAGPGNTIYF. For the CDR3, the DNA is TGTGCCAGTAGTGCTGGGCCTGGAAACACCATATATTTT.

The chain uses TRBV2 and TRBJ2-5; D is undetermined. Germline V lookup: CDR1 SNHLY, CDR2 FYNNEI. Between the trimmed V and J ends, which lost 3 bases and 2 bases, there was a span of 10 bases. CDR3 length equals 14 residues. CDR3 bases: TGTGCCAGCAGTGACCCGCGCGCGCAAGAGACCCAGTACTTC. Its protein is CASSDPRAQETQYF. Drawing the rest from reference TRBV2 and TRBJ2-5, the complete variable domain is EPEVTQTPSHQVTQMGQEVILRCVPISNHLYFYWYRQILGQKVEFLVSFYNNEISEKSEIFDDQFSVERPDGSNFTLKIRSTKLEDSAMYFCASSDPRAQETQYFGPGTRLLVL.

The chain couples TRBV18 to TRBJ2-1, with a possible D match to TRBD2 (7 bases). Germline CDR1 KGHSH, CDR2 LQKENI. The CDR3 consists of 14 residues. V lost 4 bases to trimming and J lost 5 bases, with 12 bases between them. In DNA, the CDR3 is TGTGCCAGCTCACTCTGGGAGGGGGACAATGAGCAGTTCTTC. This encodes CASSLWEGDNEQFF. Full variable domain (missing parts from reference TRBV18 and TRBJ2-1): NAGVMQNPRHLVRRRGQEARLRCSPMKGHSHVYWYRQLPEEGLKFMVYLQKENIIDESGMPKERFSAEFPKEGPSILRIQQVVRGDSAAYFCASSLWEGDNEQFFGPGTRLTVL.

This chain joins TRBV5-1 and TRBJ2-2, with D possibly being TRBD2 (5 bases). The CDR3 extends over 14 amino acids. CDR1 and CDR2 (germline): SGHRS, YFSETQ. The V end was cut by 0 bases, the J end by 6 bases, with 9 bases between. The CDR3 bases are TGCGCCAGCAGCTTGGAACCGAGGGCCGGGGAGCTGTTTTTT. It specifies CASSLEPRAGELFF.

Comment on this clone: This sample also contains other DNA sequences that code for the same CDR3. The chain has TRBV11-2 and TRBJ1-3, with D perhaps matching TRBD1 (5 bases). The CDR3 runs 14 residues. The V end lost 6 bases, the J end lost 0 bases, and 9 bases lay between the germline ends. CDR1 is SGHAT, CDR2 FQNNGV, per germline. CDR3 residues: CASSDRDSGNTIYF. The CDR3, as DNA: TGTGCCAGCAGTGACAGAGACTCTGGAAACACCATATATTTT.

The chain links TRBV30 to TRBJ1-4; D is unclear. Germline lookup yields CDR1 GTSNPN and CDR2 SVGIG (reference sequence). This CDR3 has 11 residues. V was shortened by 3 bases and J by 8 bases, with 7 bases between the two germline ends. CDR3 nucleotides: TGTGCCTGGAGGGGATACGAAAAACTGTTTTTT. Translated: CAWRGYEKLFF.

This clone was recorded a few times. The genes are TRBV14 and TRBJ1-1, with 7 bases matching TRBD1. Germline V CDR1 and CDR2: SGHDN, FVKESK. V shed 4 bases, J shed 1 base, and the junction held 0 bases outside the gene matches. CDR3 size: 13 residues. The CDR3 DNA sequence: TGTGCCAGCAGCCGACAGGGGAACACTGAAGCTTTCTTT. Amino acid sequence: CASSRQGNTEAFF.

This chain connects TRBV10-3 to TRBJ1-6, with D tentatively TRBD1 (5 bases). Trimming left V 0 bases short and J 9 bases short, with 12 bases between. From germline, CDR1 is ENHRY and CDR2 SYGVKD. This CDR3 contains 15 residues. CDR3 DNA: TGTGCCATCAGTGAGTCCGGACCCGGGGGTTCACCCCTCCACTTT. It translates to CAISESGPGGSPLHF.

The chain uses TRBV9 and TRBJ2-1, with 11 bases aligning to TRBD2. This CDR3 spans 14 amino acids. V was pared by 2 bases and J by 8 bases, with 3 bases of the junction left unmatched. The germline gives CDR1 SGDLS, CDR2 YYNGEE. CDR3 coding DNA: TGTGCCAGCAGCGTTAGCGGGGGGGCCGATGAGCAGTTCTTC. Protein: CASSVSGGADEQFF. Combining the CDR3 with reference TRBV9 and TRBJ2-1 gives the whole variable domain DSGVTQTPKHLITATGQRVTLRCSPRSGDLSVYWYQQSLDQGLQFLIQYYNGEERAKGNILERFSAQQFPDLHSELNLSSLELGDSALYFCASSVSGGADEQFFGPGTRLTVL.

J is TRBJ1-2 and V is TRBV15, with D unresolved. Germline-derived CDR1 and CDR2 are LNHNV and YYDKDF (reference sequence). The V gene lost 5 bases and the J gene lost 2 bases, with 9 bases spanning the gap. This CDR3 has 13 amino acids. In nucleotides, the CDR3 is TGTGCCACCAGCCTGGACCCGAACTATGGCTACACCTTC. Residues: CATSLDPNYGYTF.

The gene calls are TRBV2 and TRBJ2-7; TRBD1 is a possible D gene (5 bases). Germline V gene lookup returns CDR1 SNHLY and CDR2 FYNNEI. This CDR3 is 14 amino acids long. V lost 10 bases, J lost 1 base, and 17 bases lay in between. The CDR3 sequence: CANPRTPESYEQYF. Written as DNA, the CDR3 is TGTGCCAACCCGAGGACACCCGAGTCCTACGAGCAGTACTTC.

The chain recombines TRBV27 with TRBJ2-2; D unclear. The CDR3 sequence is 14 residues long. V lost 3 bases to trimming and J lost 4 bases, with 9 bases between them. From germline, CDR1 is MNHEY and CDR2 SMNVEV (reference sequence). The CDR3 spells CASSFGHRTGELFF. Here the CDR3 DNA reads TGTGCCAGCAGTTTCGGGCATCGCACCGGGGAGCTGTTTTTT.

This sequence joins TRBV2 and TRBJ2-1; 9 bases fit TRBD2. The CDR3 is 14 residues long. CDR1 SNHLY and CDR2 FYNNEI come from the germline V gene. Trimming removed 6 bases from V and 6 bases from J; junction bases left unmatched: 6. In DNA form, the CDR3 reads TGTGCCAGCAGAAGACTAGCGGCATTCAATGAGCAGTTCTTC. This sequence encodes CASRRLAAFNEQFF.

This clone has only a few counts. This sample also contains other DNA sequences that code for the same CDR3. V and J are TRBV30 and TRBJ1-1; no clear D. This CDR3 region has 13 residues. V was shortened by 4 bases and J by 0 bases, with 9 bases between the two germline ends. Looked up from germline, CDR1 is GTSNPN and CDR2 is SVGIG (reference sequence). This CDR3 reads CAWNQDMNTEAFF. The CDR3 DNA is TGTGCCTGGAATCAGGATATGAACACTGAAGCTTTCTTT.

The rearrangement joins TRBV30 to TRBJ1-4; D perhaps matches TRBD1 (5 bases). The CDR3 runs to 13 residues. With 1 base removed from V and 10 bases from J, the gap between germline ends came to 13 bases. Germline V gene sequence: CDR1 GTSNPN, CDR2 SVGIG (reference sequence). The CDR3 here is CAWSASGQGKLFF. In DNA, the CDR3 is TGTGCCTGGAGTGCCAGCGGTCAGGGAAAACTGTTTTTT.

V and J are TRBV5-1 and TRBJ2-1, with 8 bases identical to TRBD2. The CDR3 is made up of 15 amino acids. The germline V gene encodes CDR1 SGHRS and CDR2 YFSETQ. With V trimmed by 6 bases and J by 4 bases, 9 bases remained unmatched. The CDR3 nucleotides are TGCGCCAGCACCGATTCGGTAGCGGGGTACAATGAGCAGTTCTTC. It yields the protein CASTDSVAGYNEQFF.

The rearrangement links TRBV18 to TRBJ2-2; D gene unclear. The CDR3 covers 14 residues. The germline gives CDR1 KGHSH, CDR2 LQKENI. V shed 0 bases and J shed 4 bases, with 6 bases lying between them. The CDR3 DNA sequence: TGTGCCAGCTCACCACCGGCTACCACCGGGGAGCTGTTTTTT. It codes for CASSPPATTGELFF.

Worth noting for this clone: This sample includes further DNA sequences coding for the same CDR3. CDR3 DNA sequence: TGTGCCAGCAGCTTGGGATCTGGGGCCAACGTCCTGACTTTC. Amino acids: CASSLGSGANVLTF. V is TRBV7-2 and J is TRBJ2-6; D unclear. In germline, CDR1 is SGHTA, CDR2 FQGNSA. Trimming cost V 3 bases and J 1 base, with 4 bases left between them. This CDR3 has 14 residues.

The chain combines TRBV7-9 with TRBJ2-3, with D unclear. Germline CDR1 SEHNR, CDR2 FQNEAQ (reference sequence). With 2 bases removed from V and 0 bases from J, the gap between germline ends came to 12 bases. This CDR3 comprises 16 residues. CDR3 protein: CASSLMQIASTDTQYF. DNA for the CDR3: TGTGCCAGCAGCTTAATGCAGATAGCTAGCACAGATACGCAGTATTTT.

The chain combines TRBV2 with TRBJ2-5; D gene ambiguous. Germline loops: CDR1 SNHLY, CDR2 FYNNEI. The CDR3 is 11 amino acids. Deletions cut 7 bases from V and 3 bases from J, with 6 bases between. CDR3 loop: CASTQEETQYF. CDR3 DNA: TGTGCCAGCACCCAGGAAGAGACCCAGTACTTC.

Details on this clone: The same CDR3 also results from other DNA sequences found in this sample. The CDR3 loop reads CASSLPTSGSYEQYF. The CDR3 DNA is TGTGCCAGCAGCTTACCGACTAGCGGGTCCTACGAGCAGTACTTC. This chain uses TRBV5-4 with TRBJ2-7; 10 bases map to TRBD2. Trimming took 2 bases from V and 1 from J; bases not matched to a gene: 3. CDR3 length: 15 residues. Germline assignment: CDR1 SGHNT and CDR2 YYREEE (reference sequence).

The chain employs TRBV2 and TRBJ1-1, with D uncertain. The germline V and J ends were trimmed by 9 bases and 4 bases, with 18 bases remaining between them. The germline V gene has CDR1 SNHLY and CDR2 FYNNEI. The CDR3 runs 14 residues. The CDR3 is CASVRVKSVTEAFF. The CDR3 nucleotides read TGTGCCAGTGTCCGGGTCAAAAGCGTCACTGAAGCTTTCTTT.

CDR3 DNA: TGTGCCAGCAGCCCCCGACTATCTGGGGGGTACAATGAGCAGTTCTTC. Protein sequence: CASSPRLSGGYNEQFF. The chain combines TRBV6-6 with TRBJ2-1, with a weak D call TRBD2 (6 bases). V lost 6 bases and J 4 bases, leaving 19 bases between the germline ends. The CDR3 runs 16 residues. Looked up from germline, CDR1 is MNHNY and CDR2 is SVGAGI (reference sequence).

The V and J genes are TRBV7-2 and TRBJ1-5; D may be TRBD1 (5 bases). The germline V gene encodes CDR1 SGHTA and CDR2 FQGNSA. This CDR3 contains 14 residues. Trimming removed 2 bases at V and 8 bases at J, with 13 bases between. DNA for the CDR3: TGTGCCAGCAGCTTAAATGGCGGGGGGGAGCCCCAGCATTTT. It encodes CASSLNGGGEPQHF.

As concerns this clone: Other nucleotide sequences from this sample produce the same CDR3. This CDR3 reads CASSVGHEQYF. As DNA, the CDR3 is TGTGCCAGCAGCGTCGGTCACGAGCAGTACTTC. The rearrangement links TRBV9 to TRBJ2-7; D is unclear. This CDR3 contains 11 residues. Looked up from germline, CDR1 is SGDLS and CDR2 is YYNGEE. V was shortened by 2 bases and J by 5 bases, with 5 bases between the two germline ends.

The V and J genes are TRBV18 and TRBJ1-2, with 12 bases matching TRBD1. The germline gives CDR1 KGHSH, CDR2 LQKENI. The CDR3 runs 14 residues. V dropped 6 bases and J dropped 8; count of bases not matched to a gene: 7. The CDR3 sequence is CASSLRDRGHGYTF. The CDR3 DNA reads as TGTGCCAGCTCGCTCCGGGACAGGGGGCACGGCTACACCTTC.

DNA for the CDR3: TGTGCCAGCAGGACGAACAGGGTTCACCAAGAGACCCAGTACTTC. It translates to CASRTNRVHQETQYF. This chain connects TRBV2 to TRBJ2-5, with D tentatively TRBD1 (6 bases). The length of the CDR3 is 15 residues. The V gene lost 6 bases and the J gene lost 0 bases, with 14 bases spanning the gap. Germline CDR1 reads SNHLY; CDR2 reads FYNNEI. Full variable domain (remainder filled in from reference TRBV2 and TRBJ2-5): EPEVTQTPSHQVTQMGQEVILRCVPISNHLYFYWYRQILGQKVEFLVSFYNNEISEKSEIFDDQFSVERPDGSNFTLKIRSTKLEDSAMYFCASRTNRVHQETQYFGPGTRLLVL.